This TCR beta chain was recorded in a study of control samples from healthy donors and cancer patients. Remarks on this clone: Within the sample, other DNA sequences also encode this same CDR3.

Assay: immunoSEQ multiplex PCR; the TCRdb copy retains only in-frame clones and omits some. This table holds 230,000 or so clones, roughly 94% found once. The ends were cut back, 0 bases at V and 0 bases at J, with 6 bases in the middle. From germline, CDR1 is SGHRS and CDR2 YFSETQ. The CDR3 totals 15 residues. Sequencing was done on a sample of blood. The clonotype originates from a man between 45 and 60 years old in good health. The chain links TRBV5-1 to TRBJ2-2; D uncertain. DNA of the CDR3: TGCGCCAGCAGCTTGGGACGGACGAACACCGGGGAGCTGTTTTTT. Amino acids: CASSLGRTNTGELFF.